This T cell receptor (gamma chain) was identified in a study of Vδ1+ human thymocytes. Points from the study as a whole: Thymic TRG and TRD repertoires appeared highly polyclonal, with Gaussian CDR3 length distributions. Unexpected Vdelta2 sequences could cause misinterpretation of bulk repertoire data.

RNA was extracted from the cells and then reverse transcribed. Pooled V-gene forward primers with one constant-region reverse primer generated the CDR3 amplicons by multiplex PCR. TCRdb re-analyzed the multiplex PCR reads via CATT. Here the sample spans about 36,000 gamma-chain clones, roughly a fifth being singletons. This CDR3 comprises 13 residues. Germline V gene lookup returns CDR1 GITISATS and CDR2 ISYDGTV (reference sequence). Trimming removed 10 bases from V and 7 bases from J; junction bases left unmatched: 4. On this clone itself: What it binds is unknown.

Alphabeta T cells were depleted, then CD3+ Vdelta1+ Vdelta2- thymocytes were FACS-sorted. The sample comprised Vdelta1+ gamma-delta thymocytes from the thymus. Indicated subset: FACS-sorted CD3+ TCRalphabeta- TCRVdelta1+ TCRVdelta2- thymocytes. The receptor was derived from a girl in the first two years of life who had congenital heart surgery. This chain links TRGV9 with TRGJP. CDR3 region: CAFGELGKKIKVF. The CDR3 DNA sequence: TGTGCCTTCGGTGAGTTGGGCAAAAAAATCAAGGTATTT.